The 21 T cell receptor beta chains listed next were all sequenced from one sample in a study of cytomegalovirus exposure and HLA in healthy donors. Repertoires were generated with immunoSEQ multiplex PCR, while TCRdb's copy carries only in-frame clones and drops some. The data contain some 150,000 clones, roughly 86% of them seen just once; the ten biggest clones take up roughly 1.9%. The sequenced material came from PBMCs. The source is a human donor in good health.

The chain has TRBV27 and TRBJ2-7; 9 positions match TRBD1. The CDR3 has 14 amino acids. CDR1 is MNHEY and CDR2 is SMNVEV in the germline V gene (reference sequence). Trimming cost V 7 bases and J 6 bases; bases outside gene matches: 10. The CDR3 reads CASKTWDRVSEQYF. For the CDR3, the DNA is TGTGCCAGCAAAACTTGGGACAGGGTGTCCGAGCAGTACTTC.

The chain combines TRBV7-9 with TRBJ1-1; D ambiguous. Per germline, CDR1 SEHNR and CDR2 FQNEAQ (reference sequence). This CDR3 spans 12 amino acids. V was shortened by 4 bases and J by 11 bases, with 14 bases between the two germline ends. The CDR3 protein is CASSSGGLRAFF. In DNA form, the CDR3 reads TGTGCCAGCAGCTCCGGCGGGCTCCGGGCTTTCTTT. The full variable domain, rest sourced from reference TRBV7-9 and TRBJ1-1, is DTGVSQNPRHKITKRGQNVTFRCDPISEHNRLYWYRQTLGQGPEFLTYFQNEAQLEKSRLLSDRFSAERPKGSFSTLEIQRTEQGDSAMYLCASSSGGLRAFFGQGTRLTVV.

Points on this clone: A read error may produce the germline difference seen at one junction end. CDR3 in amino acids: CASNLLSRGVYEQYF. CDR3 coding DNA: TGTGCCAGCAATTTATTGTCCAGAGGTGTCTACGAGCAGTACTTC. This chain connects TRBV28 to TRBJ2-7; no reliable D call. There are 15 residues in the CDR3. CDR1 is MDHEN and CDR2 is SYDVKM in the germline V gene.

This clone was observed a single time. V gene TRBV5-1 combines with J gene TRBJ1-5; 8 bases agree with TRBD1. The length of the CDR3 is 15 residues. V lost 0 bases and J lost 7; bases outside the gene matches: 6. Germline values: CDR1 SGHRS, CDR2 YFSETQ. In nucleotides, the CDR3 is TGCGCCAGCAGCTTGGACACAGGGGGGGGACAGCCCCAGCATTTT. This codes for CASSLDTGGGQPQHF.

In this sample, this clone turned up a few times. Written as DNA, the CDR3 is TGTGCCATCAGTCCGGGACAGGCGAACACCGGGGAGCTGTTTTTT. Its translation is CAISPGQANTGELFF. V gene TRBV10-3 combines with J gene TRBJ2-2; 8 nucleotides match TRBD1. The V gene end was trimmed by 5 bases and the J gene end by 0 bases; junction bases not matched to a gene: 2. This CDR3 is 15 amino acids long. Germline CDR1 reads ENHRY; CDR2 reads SYGVKD.

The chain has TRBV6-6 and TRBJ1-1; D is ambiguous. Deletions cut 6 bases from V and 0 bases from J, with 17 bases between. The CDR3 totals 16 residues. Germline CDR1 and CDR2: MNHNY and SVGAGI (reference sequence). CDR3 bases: TGTGCCAGCAGACCCTCTCGGGATACCATGAACACTGAAGCTTTCTTT. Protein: CASRPSRDTMNTEAFF.

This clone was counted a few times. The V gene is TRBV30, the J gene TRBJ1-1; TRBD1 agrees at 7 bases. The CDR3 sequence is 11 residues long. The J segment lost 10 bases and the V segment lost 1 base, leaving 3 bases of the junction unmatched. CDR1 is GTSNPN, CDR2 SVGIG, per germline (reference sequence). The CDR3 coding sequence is TGTGCCTGGAGTGCGGACAGGCTAGCTTTCTTT. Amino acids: CAWSADRLAFF.

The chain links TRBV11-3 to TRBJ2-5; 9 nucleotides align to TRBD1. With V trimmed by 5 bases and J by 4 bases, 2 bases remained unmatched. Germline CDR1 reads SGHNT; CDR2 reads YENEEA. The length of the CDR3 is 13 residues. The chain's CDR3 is CASSRDRVETQYF. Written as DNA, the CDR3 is TGTGCCAGCAGCCGGGACAGGGTAGAGACCCAGTACTTC.

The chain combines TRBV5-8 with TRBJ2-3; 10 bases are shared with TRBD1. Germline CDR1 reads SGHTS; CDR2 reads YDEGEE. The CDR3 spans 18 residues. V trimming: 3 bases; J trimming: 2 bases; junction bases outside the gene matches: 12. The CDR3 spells CASSSLKRTGGNTDTQYF. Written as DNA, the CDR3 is TGTGCCAGCAGCTCATTAAAAAGGACAGGGGGAAACACAGATACGCAGTATTTT.

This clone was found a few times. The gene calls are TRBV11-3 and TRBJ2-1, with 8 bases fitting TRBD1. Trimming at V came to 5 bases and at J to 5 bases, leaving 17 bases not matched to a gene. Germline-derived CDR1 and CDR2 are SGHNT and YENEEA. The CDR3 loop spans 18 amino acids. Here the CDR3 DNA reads TGTGCCAGCAGCCCCCCAAGGCGTCCGGGACAGGTTAACAATGAGCAGTTCTTC. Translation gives CASSPPRRPGQVNNEQFF.

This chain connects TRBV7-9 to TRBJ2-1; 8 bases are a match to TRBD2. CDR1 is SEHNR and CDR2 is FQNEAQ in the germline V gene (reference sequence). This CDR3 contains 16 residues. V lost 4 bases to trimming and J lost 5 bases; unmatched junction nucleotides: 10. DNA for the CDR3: TGTGCCAGCAGCTCTCCGAGCGGGAGCTGGGACAATGAGCAGTTCTTC. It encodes CASSSPSGSWDNEQFF. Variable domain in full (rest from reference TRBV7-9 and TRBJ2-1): DTGVSQNPRHKITKRGQNVTFRCDPISEHNRLYWYRQTLGQGPEFLTYFQNEAQLEKSRLLSDRFSAERPKGSFSTLEIQRTEQGDSAMYLCASSSPSGSWDNEQFFGPGTRLTVL.

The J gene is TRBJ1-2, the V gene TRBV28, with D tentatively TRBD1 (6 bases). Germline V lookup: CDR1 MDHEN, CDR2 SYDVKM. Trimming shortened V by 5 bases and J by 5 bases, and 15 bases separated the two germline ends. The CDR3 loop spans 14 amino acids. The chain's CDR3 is CASSTTGGWYGYTF. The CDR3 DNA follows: TGTGCCAGCAGTACAACGGGGGGCTGGTATGGCTACACCTTC.

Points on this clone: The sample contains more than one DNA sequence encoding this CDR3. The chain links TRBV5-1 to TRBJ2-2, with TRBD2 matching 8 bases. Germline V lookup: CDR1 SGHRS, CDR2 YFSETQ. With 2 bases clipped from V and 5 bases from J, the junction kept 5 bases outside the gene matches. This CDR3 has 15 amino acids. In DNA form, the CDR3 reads TGCGCCAGCAGCTTAGGACTAGCTGGGACCGGGGAGCTGTTTTTT. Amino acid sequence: CASSLGLAGTGELFF.

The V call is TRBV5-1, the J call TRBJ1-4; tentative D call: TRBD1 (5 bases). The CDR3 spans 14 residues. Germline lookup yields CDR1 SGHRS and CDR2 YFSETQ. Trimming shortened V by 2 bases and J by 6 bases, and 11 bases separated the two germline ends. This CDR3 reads CASSFQGWDEKLFF. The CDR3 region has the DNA TGCGCCAGCAGCTTCCAGGGATGGGATGAAAAACTGTTTTTT.

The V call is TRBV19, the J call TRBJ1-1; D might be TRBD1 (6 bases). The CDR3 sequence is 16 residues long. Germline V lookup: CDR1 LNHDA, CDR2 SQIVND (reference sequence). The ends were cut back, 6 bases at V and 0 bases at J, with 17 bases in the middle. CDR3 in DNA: TGTGCCAGTAGCGCCTTACAGGGTCGAGTGAACACTGAAGCTTTCTTT. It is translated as CASSALQGRVNTEAFF. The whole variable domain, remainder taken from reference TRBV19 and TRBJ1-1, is DGGITQSPKYLFRKEGQNVTLSCEQNLNHDAMYWYRQDPGQGLRLIYYSQIVNDFQKGDIAEGYSVSREKKESFPLTVTSAQKNPTAFYLCASSALQGRVNTEAFFGQGTRLTVV.

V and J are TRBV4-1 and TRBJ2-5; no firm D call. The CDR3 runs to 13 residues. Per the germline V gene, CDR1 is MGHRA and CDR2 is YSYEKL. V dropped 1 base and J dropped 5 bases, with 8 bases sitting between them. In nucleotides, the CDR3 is TGCGCCAGCAGCCAAGTTGTCTTGGAGACCCAGTACTTC. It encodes CASSQVVLETQYF.

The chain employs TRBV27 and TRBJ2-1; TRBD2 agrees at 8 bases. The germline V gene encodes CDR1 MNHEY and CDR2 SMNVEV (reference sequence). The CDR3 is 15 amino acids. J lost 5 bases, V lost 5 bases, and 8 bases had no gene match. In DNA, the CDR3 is TGTGCCAGCAGTGCCCCCGGGACTAGGCACAATGAGCAGTTCTTC. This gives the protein CASSAPGTRHNEQFF.

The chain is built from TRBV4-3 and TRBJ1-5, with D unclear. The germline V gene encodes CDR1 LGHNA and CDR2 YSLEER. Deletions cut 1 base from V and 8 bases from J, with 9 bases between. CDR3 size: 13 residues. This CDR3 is CASSQAPGEPQHF. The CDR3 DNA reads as TGCGCCAGCAGCCAAGCCCCCGGGGAGCCCCAGCATTTT.

In DNA form, the CDR3 reads TGCGCCAGCAGCTATCAGGCTGACAAACAAGAGACCCAGTACTTC. It yields the protein CASSYQADKQETQYF. This chain links TRBV5-1 with TRBJ2-5; D is ambiguous. V was shortened by 3 bases and J by 2 bases, with 14 bases between the two germline ends. The CDR3 runs to 15 residues. Germline V lookup: CDR1 SGHRS, CDR2 YFSETQ.

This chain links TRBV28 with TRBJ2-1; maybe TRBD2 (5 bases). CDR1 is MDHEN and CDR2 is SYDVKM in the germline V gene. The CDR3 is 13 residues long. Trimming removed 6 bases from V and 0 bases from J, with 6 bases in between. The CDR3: CASSRDSYNEQFF. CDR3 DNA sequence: TGTGCCAGCAGCCGGGACTCCTACAATGAGCAGTTCTTC. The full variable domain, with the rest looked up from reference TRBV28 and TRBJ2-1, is DVKVTQSSRYLVKRTGEKVFLECVQDMDHENMFWYRQDPGLGLRLIYFSYDVKMKEKGDIPEGYSVSREKKERFSLILESASTNQTSMYLCASSRDSYNEQFFGPGTRLTVL.

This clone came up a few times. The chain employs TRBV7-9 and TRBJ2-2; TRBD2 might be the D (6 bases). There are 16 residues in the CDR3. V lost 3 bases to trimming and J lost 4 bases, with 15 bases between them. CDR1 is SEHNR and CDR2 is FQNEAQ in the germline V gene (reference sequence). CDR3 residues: CASSFWEAGSTGELFF. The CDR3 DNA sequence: TGTGCCAGCAGCTTTTGGGAGGCTGGGTCCACCGGGGAGCTGTTTTTT.